This T cell receptor (beta chain) was sequenced for a study of blood T cell repertoires in COVID-19. The overall study: Collection of acute and convalescent COVID-19 samples took place in the United States, Italy and Spain. PBMCs, B-cell-depleted T cells, or T cells were the source of the cDNA or gDNA that made up the material.

The germline CDR1 and CDR2 sequences are LNHDA and SQIVND (reference sequence). Deletions cut 7 bases from V and 4 bases from J, with 20 bases between. The CDR3 consists of 16 residues. How the authors handled the data: Nucleated cell counts were estimated from reference gene primer amplification. Profiling relied on immunoSEQ multiplex PCR, and the TCRdb table lists in-frame clones only, not all of them. V and J calls and clone size come straight from that table; D and trimming were deduced from the DNA. The sample includes some 180,000 clones, roughly 83% seen only once; the top ten take around 6.7%.

The clonotype originates from a middle-aged woman with COVID-19, enrolled during active disease. The rearrangement uses TRBV19 and TRBJ1-5, with TRBD1 as a possible D gene (5 bases). The sequenced sample consisted of peripheral blood. CDR3 in amino acids: CASKTWKQGRNQPQHF. The CDR3 DNA reads TGTGCCAGTAAAACGTGGAAGCAGGGCCGTAATCAGCCCCAGCATTTT.